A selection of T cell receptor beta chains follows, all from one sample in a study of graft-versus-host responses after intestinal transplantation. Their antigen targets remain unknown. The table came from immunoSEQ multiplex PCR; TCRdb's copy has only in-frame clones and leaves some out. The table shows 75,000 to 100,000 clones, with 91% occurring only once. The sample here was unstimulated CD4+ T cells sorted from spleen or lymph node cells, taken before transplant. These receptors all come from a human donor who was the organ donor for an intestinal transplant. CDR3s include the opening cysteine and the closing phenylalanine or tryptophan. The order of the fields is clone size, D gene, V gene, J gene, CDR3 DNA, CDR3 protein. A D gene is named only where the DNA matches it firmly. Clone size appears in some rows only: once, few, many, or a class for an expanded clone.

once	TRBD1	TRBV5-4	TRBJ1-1	TGTGCCAGCAGCTTGGACCTACAGGGGGCCACTGAAGCTTTCTTT	CASSLDLQGATEAFF
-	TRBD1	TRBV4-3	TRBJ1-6	TGCGCCAGCAGCCAGGGGACAGGGGGCTTGGGTTCACCCCTCCACTTT	CASSQGTGGLGSPLHF
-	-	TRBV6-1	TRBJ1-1	TGTGCCAGCACCCCCAGGCATCGGAACACTGAAGCTTTCTTT	CASTPRHRNTEAFF
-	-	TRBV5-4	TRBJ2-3	TGTGCCAGCAGCTTGGACGGGAGCACAGATACGCAGTATTTT	CASSLDGSTDTQYF
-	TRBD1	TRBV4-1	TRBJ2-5	TGCGCCAGCAGCCAAGACAGGGGGCAAGAGACCCAGTACTTC	CASSQDRGQETQYF
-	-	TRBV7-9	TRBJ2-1	TGTGCCAGCAGCTTATACGGGAATGAGCAGTTCTTC	CASSLYGNEQFF
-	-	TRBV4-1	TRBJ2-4	TGCGCCAGCAGCCACCCCAGTTCGTACATTCAGTACTTC	CASSHPSSYIQYF
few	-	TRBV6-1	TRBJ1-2	TGTGCCAGCAGTGCCGTGAACTATGGCTACACCTTC	CASSAVNYGYTF
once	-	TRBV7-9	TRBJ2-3	TGTGCCAGCAGCTTCAGGGAAACAGATACGCAGTATTTT	CASSFRETDTQYF
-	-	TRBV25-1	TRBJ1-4	TGTGCCAGCAGTGAACCCCGCGACGGGAGGGGAAAACTGTTTTTT	CASSEPRDGRGKLFF
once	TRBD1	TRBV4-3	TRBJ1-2	TGCGCCAGCAGCCAAGTAAGGACAGGGGGCAACTATGGCTACACCTTC	CASSQVRTGGNYGYTF
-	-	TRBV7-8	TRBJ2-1	TGTGCCAGCAGCTTAGCGCAGGGAAATAGGCCCAATGAGCAGTTCTTC	CASSLAQGNRPNEQFF
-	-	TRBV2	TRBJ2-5	TGTGCCAGCAGTGAGGACAGCATCCAAGAGACCCAGTACTTC	CASSEDSIQETQYF
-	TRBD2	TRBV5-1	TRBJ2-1	TGCGCCAGCAGCTCCATGACTAGCGCCAATGAGCAGTTCTTC	CASSSMTSANEQFF
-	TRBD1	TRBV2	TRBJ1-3	TGTGCCAGCAGTGGGGACAGCTCTGGAAACACCATATATTTT	CASSGDSSGNTIYF
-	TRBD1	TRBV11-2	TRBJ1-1	TGTGCCAGCAGCACCTACAGGGGGAGCACTGAAGCTTTCTTT	CASSTYRGSTEAFF
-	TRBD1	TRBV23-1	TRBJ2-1	TGCGCCAGCAGTCACCCCTCCCGGGACAGGGTTGAGCAGTTCTTC	CASSHPSRDRVEQFF
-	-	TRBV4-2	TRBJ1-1	TGTGCCAGCAGCCAAAATGGGCAGGGAAACACTGAAGCTTTCTTT	CASSQNGQGNTEAFF
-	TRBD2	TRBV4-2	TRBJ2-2	TGTGCCAGCAGCCAAGATGGGGCGGGGGGGCCCACCGGGGAGCTGTTTTTT	CASSQDGAGGPTGELFF
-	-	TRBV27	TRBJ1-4	TGTGCCAGCAGTCGAAGGACTGCAACTAATGAAAAACTGTTTTTT	CASSRRTATNEKLFF
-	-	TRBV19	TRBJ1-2	TGTGCCAGTAGACGTTCTGGGGCTAATAACTATGGCTACACCTTC	CASRRSGANNYGYTF
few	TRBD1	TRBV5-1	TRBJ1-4	TGCGCCAGCAGCCCGGGACAGACGACTAATGAAAAACTGTTTTTT	CASSPGQTTNEKLFF
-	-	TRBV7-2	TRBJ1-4	TGTGCCAGCAGCTTAGCACGGTCAACTAATGAAAAACTGTTTTTT	CASSLARSTNEKLFF
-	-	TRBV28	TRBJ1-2	TGTGCCAGCAGTGAGGGAAGGGGCTACACCTTC	CASSEGRGYTF
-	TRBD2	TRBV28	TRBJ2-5	TGTGCCAGCAGCCCTAGCGGGGGGGCCCAAGAGACCCAGTACTTC	CASSPSGGAQETQYF
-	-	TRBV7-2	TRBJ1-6	TGTGCCAGCAGCTTTCGGAGCTCCTATAATTCACCCCTCCACTTT	CASSFRSSYNSPLHF
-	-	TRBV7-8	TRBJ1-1	TGTGCCAGCAGCTTAGCGCCCCCGGGAACGGCTGAAGCTTTCTTT	CASSLAPPGTAEAFF
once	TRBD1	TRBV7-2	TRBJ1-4	TGTGCCAGCAGCCAGAGGACAGGGGGGGGTGAAAAACTGTTTTTT	CASSQRTGGGEKLFF
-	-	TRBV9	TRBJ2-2	TGTGCCAGCAGCGTAGTAGGGAGAGACACCGGGGAGCTGTTTTTT	CASSVVGRDTGELFF
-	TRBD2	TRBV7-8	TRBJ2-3	TGTGCCAGCAGCTTGCGGGGACTAGCGGGGGACACAGATACGCAGTATTTT	CASSLRGLAGDTDTQYF
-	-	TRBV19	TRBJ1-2	TGTGCCAGTAGCCCTACGGGACAACCTAACTATGGCTACACCTTC	CASSPTGQPNYGYTF
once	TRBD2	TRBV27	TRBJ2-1	TGTGCCAGCAGGCTAGCGGGGTACAATGAGCAGTTCTTC	CASRLAGYNEQFF
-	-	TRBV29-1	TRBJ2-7	TGCAGCGTGGGAACGGGTTTGCAGGGCCACGAGCAGTACTTC	CSVGTGLQGHEQYF
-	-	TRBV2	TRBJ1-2	TGTGCCAGCACCCAACCCCCAGGATTCTATGGCTACACCTTC	CASTQPPGFYGYTF
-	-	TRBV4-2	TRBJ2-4	TGTGCCAGCAGCCAAGGGGATTTCGGGGGAGTAGCCAAAAACATTCAGTACTTC	CASSQGDFGGVAKNIQYF
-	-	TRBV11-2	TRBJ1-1	TGTGCCAGCAGCGCCCTGACAGCCACGAACACTGAAGCTTTCTTT	CASSALTATNTEAFF
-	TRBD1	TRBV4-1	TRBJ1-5	TGCGCCAGCAGCCAACCGGACAGGGAACGCAATCAGCCCCAGCATTTT	CASSQPDRERNQPQHF
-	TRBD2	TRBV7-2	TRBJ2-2	TGTGCCAGCAGCCCCCAGGGACTAGCGGGGGGGATCGGGGAGCTGTTTTTT	CASSPQGLAGGIGELFF
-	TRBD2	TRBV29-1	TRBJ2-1	TGCAGCGCCCTGTCCGGGACTAGCGGGGGGAATGAGCAGTTCTTC	CSALSGTSGGNEQFF
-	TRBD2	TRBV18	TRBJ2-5	TGTGCCAGCTCACCACTGCGCGGGGGGGAGACCCAGTACTTC	CASSPLRGGETQYF
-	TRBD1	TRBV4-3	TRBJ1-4	TGCGCCAGCAGCCGGACGGGACAGGGCTCGGAAAAACTGTTTTTT	CASSRTGQGSEKLFF
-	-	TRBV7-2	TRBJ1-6	TGTGCCAGCAGCTTAGGACACTATAATTCACCCCTCCACTTT	CASSLGHYNSPLHF
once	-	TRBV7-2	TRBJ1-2	TGTGCCAGCAGCTCCCGGGACACCGCTAACTATGGCTACACCTTC	CASSSRDTANYGYTF
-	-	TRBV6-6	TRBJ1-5	TGTGCCAGCAGTTACTTAGAGGGCAATCAGCCCCAGCATTTT	CASSYLEGNQPQHF